Shown below are 24 T cell receptor beta chains from a single sample sequenced in a study of PD-L1 blockade in urothelial cancer. Sequencing was performed with immunoSEQ multiplex PCR; in TCRdb, only in-frame clones are kept and a portion is missing. The data contain 90,000 to 120,000 clones, about 85% of them singletons. The sequencing used PBMCs, collected around atezolizumab (anti-PD-L1) treatment. Receptors originate from a man aged 50-59 years with urothelial cancer.

The chain uses TRBV19 and TRBJ2-3; TRBD2 aligns across 9 bases. Germline V gene sequence: CDR1 LNHDA, CDR2 SQIVND (reference sequence). This CDR3 is built from 13 residues. V was clipped by 4 bases and J by 8 bases; unmatched bases: 4. As DNA, the CDR3 is TGTGCCAGTAGTAAGGTAGCGGGAGCTACGCAGTATTTT. Encoded protein: CASSKVAGATQYF.

The chain carries TRBV28 and TRBJ1-5; the D is unclear. The germline gives CDR1 MDHEN, CDR2 SYDVKM. The CDR3 extends over 13 amino acids. V was clipped by 3 bases and J by 3 bases, with 6 bases between them. CDR3: CASSLDSNQPQHF. CDR3 sequence (DNA): TGTGCCAGCAGTTTGGACTCCAATCAGCCCCAGCATTTT.

This chain links TRBV30 with TRBJ2-1; D is ambiguous. CDR1 and CDR2 from the germline V gene are GTSNPN and SVGIG (reference sequence). The ends were cut back, 0 bases at V and 2 bases at J, with 5 bases in the middle. The CDR3 has 13 amino acids. The CDR3 sequence is CAWSVRAYNEQFF. The DNA for the CDR3 is TGTGCCTGGAGTGTACGGGCCTACAATGAGCAGTTCTTC.

The chain combines TRBV9 with TRBJ2-3, with D perhaps matching TRBD2 (6 bases). Germline V gene sequence: CDR1 SGDLS, CDR2 YYNGEE. V was pared by 7 bases and J by 8 bases, with 17 bases between. The length of the CDR3 is 13 residues. CDR3 DNA sequence: TGTGCCAGCTCGAGACTAGAATCAAGTACGCAGTATTTT. Protein product: CASSRLESSTQYF.

The chain joins TRBV27 to TRBJ1-1, with D tentatively TRBD1 (6 bases). There are 15 residues in the CDR3. CDR1 is MNHEY and CDR2 is SMNVEV in the germline V gene (reference sequence). With 5 bases removed from V and 1 base from J, the gap between germline ends came to 14 bases. CDR3 amino acids: CASSPRWGQNTEAFF. The CDR3 DNA is TGTGCCAGCAGTCCGAGATGGGGGCAGAACACTGAAGCTTTCTTT.

V usage is TRBV5-1 and J usage is TRBJ1-2; D is possibly TRBD1 (6 bases). This CDR3 is 14 amino acids long. Trimming took off 4 bases at V and 2 bases at J, with 12 bases between the two ends. CDR1 is SGHRS, CDR2 YFSETQ, per germline. As DNA, the CDR3 is TGCGCCAGCAGCCCCGGGGGGGCGAACTATGGCTACACCTTC. The encoded protein is CASSPGGANYGYTF.

The rearrangement uses TRBV7-8 and TRBJ2-7; tentatively, D is TRBD2 (7 bases). The CDR3 loop spans 15 amino acids. Per the germline V gene, CDR1 is SGHVS and CDR2 is FQNEAQ. The ends were cut back, 5 bases at V and 2 bases at J, with 16 bases in the middle. The CDR3 coding sequence is TGTGCCAGCAGCCTCACGGGGGGCAGGCCCTACGAGCAGTACTTC. Its protein is CASSLTGGRPYEQYF.

J is TRBJ2-7 and V is TRBV15, with D tentatively TRBD2 (6 bases). The V gene's germline CDR1 is LNHNV and CDR2 YYDKDF (reference sequence). Trimming left V 1 base short and J 3 bases short, with 13 bases between. The CDR3 spans 15 residues. CDR3 nucleotide sequence: TGTGCCACCAGCAGAGGGGCTAGCGCCCTCTACGAGCAGTACTTC. Translation gives CATSRGASALYEQYF.

This chain joins TRBV5-6 and TRBJ1-5, with 9 nucleotides matching TRBD1. The CDR3 consists of 15 residues. V was pared by 6 bases and J by 4 bases, with 8 bases of the junction left unmatched. Germline V gives CDR1 SGHDT, CDR2 YYEEEE. The CDR3, as DNA: TGTGCCAGCATGCTTGGGACAGGGCAGAATCAGCCCCAGCATTTT. This codes for CASMLGTGQNQPQHF.

In this sample, this clone turned up once. The rearrangement joins TRBV9 to TRBJ2-7; 8 nucleotides align to TRBD2. The V gene end was trimmed by 0 bases and the J gene end by 4 bases; junction bases not matched to a gene: 9. CDR1 is SGDLS and CDR2 is YYNGEE in the germline V gene. The CDR3 totals 16 residues. The CDR3 sequence is CASSVVSSGPFYEQYF. The CDR3 DNA reads TGTGCCAGCAGCGTAGTTTCTAGCGGGCCCTTTTACGAGCAGTACTTC.

The chain carries TRBV30 and TRBJ2-1; tentative D call: TRBD2 (6 bases). The CDR3 is 13 amino acids. Germline-derived CDR1 and CDR2 are GTSNPN and SVGIG (reference sequence). The V end lost 7 bases, the J end lost 2 bases, and 12 bases lay between the germline ends. CDR3 amino acids: CAFERATYNEQFF. DNA for the CDR3: TGTGCCTTCGAGCGGGCTACCTACAATGAGCAGTTCTTC.

CDR3: CASSSAGAPNTGELFF. The CDR3 bases are TGCGCCAGCAGCTCGGCGGGAGCCCCGAACACCGGGGAGCTGTTTTTT. The chain has TRBV5-1 and TRBJ2-2; TRBD2 agrees at 7 bases. V dropped 3 bases and J dropped 0; count of bases not matched to a gene: 5. Germline V lookup: CDR1 SGHRS, CDR2 YFSETQ. The CDR3 sequence is 16 residues long.

CDR3 bases: TGCGCCAGCAGCCAAGGTTGGGGGGCCTACGAGCAGTACTTC. Translation gives CASSQGWGAYEQYF. The V and J genes are TRBV4-1 and TRBJ2-7; a possible D gene is TRBD2 (6 bases). The CDR3 runs 14 residues. V gave up 1 base and J gave up 2 bases, with 9 bases separating them. CDR1 and CDR2 (germline): MGHRA, YSYEKL.

This clone was seen just once. V is TRBV10-3 and J is TRBJ2-7; perhaps TRBD2 as D (6 bases). CDR3 length equals 16 residues. Trimming pared 0 bases from V and 6 bases from J, leaving 18 bases between. CDR1 ENHRY and CDR2 SYGVKD come from the germline V gene. The CDR3, as DNA: TGTGCCATCAGTGAGTCGACTCGCGGGGCGAGCGGCGAGCAGTACTTC. Translated: CAISESTRGASGEQYF.

V and J are TRBV5-5 and TRBJ2-1; 9 positions agree with TRBD2. Germline loops: CDR1 SGHKS, CDR2 YYEKEE (reference sequence). J was trimmed by 8 bases and V by 4 bases; bases with no gene match: 10. The CDR3 length is 15 residues. DNA of the CDR3: TGTGCCAGCAGCCGTACTAGCGGGCGGGCCTATGAGCAGTTCTTC. Its translation is CASSRTSGRAYEQFF.

The chain employs TRBV6-6 and TRBJ2-7; 11 bases map to TRBD1. V gave up 3 bases and J gave up 0 bases; unmatched junction bases: 1. The CDR3 contains 15 residues. The germline V gene encodes CDR1 MNHNY and CDR2 SVGAGI (reference sequence). The CDR3 DNA is TGTGCCAGCAGTTATGGGACAGGGGGCTCCTACGAGCAGTACTTC. Its protein product is CASSYGTGGSYEQYF.

V usage is TRBV4-2 and J usage is TRBJ1-6; 8 bases match TRBD1. The V segment lost 1 base and the J segment 10 bases; nucleotides outside the gene matches: 6. The CDR3 is made up of 15 amino acids. Germline assignment: CDR1 LGHNA and CDR2 YNFKEQ. The CDR3 DNA reads TGTGCCAGCAGCCAAGTCGAACAGGGGGGATCACCCCTCCACTTT. It specifies CASSQVEQGGSPLHF.

V is TRBV5-1 and J is TRBJ1-4, with TRBD1 matching 7 bases. This CDR3 spans 16 amino acids. Germline values: CDR1 SGHRS, CDR2 YFSETQ. J lost 0 bases, V lost 4 bases, and 6 bases had no gene match. The CDR3 here is CASSLPRGTTNEKLFF. In DNA, the CDR3 is TGCGCCAGCAGCCTACCCAGGGGGACAACTAATGAAAAACTGTTTTTT. Complete variable domain (other parts from reference TRBV5-1 and TRBJ1-4): KAGVTQTPRYLIKTRGQQVTLSCSPISGHRSVSWYQQTPGQGLQFLFEYFSETQRNKGNFPGRFSGRQFSNSRSEMNVSTLELGDSALYLCASSLPRGTTNEKLFFGSGTQLSVL.

This chain connects TRBV28 to TRBJ2-1; 7 bases agree with TRBD1. CDR3 length equals 19 residues. CDR1 and CDR2 from the germline V gene are MDHEN and SYDVKM. J was trimmed by 0 bases and V by 5 bases; bases with no gene match: 16. CDR3 amino acids: CASSTITRQGSFSYNEQFF. CDR3 bases: TGTGCCAGCAGTACTATAACCCGACAGGGTAGTTTCTCCTACAATGAGCAGTTCTTC.

V is TRBV5-1 and J is TRBJ2-2; weak D call: TRBD2 (5 bases). The CDR3 runs 14 residues. V was cut by 0 bases and J by 6 bases, with 9 bases left in between. Germline CDR1 reads SGHRS; CDR2 reads YFSETQ. The CDR3: CASSLGPSSGELFF. In DNA, the CDR3 is TGCGCCAGCAGCTTGGGTCCTAGCTCCGGGGAGCTGTTTTTT. The full variable domain, in which reference TRBV5-1 and TRBJ2-2 provide the parts outside the CDR3, is KAGVTQTPRYLIKTRGQQVTLSCSPISGHRSVSWYQQTPGQGLQFLFEYFSETQRNKGNFPGRFSGRQFSNSRSEMNVSTLELGDSALYLCASSLGPSSGELFFGEGSRLTVL.

The CDR3 spells CASSEVSLAGKETQYF. The CDR3 coding sequence is TGTGCCAGCAGTGAAGTCTCCCTAGCGGGAAAAGAGACCCAGTACTTC. The chain couples TRBV6-1 to TRBJ2-5; 9 bases agree with TRBD2. CDR3 length equals 16 residues. The junction had 6 bases not matched to a gene; V was cut back by 1 base and J by 3 bases. Germline V gene lookup returns CDR1 MNHNS and CDR2 SASEGT.

The gene calls are TRBV10-3 and TRBJ2-7; tentatively, D is TRBD1 (6 bases). This CDR3 is 12 amino acids long. The V and J ends lost 7 bases and 6 bases respectively, with 13 bases between them. CDR1 ENHRY and CDR2 SYGVKD come from the germline V gene. CDR3 nucleotides: TGTGCCATCACCGGGTTAGGGGGCGAGCAGTACTTC. Protein: CAITGLGGEQYF.

The chain joins TRBV21-1 to TRBJ2-7; the table's D call, TRBD1, has no DNA check behind it. TRBV21-1 is given as a pseudogene. CDR3 length: 16 residues. CDR3 residues: CASSTREGQGAHEQYF. Here the CDR3 DNA reads TGTGCCAGCAGCACACGCGAGGGACAGGGGGCCCACGAGCAGTACTTC.

CDR3: CASGGGLAYETQYF. The CDR3 nucleotides are TGTGCCAGCGGAGGGGGACTAGCCTATGAGACCCAGTACTTC. This rearrangement joins TRBV2 to TRBJ2-5, with TRBD2 identical over 9 bases. V was clipped by 8 bases and J by 5 bases; unmatched bases: 9. The CDR3 runs 14 residues. The germline V gene has CDR1 SNHLY and CDR2 FYNNEI.